These 24 T cell receptor beta chains came from one sample sequenced in a study of blood T cell repertoires in COVID-19. Repertoires were generated with immunoSEQ multiplex PCR, while TCRdb's copy carries only in-frame clones and drops some. The sample consists of over 150,000 clones, over 60% of them appearing once. The source material was peripheral blood. The receptor source for this set is a woman older than 75 with acute or convalescent COVID-19.

The genes are TRBV7-2 and TRBJ2-3, with 11 bases aligning to TRBD2. Germline V gives CDR1 SGHTA, CDR2 FQGNSA. This CDR3 has 15 amino acids. Unmatched junction bases numbered 3, after V lost 4 bases and J lost 3 bases. The CDR3, as DNA: TGTGCCAGCAGCTATAGCGGGGGGGCGACAGATACGCAGTATTTT. Protein: CASSYSGGATDTQYF. Filled out from reference TRBV7-2 and TRBJ2-3, the complete variable domain reads GAGVSQSPSNKVTEKGKDVELRCDPISGHTALYWYRQSLGQGLEFLIYFQGNSAPDKSGLPSDRFSAERTGGSVSTLTIQRTQQEDSAVYLCASSYSGGATDTQYFGPGTRLTVL.

The rearrangement uses TRBV4-3 and TRBJ1-5; D is ambiguous. The CDR3 runs 14 residues. The V end was cut by 0 bases, the J end by 2 bases, with 5 bases between. Germline V CDR1 and CDR2: LGHNA, YSLEER. Here the CDR3 DNA reads TGCGCCAGCAGCCAAGAACTGGGCAATCAGCCCCAGCATTTT. This codes for CASSQELGNQPQHF.

The genes are TRBV6-2 or TRBV6-3 and TRBJ1-5; TRBD1 is a possible D gene (6 bases). CDR3 size: 18 residues. Trimming removed 3 bases at V and 3 bases at J, with 21 bases between. Per germline, CDR1 MNHEY and CDR2 SVGEGT. The CDR3 DNA reads as TGTGCCAGCAGTTATTCCCAGGGGTCGGTTGGATTCAATCAGCCCCAGCATTTT. The encoded protein is CASSYSQGSVGFNQPQHF.

The chain carries TRBV7-2 and TRBJ1-2; tentatively, D is TRBD1 (6 bases). Germline CDR1 and CDR2: SGHTA and FQGNSA. Trimming took 1 base from V and 5 from J, leaving 11 bases between them. The CDR3 covers 14 residues. CDR3 sequence: CASSLEDSDYGYTF. Here the CDR3 DNA reads TGTGCCAGCAGCTTAGAGGACAGCGATTATGGCTACACCTTC. The full variable domain, completed using reference TRBV7-2 and TRBJ1-2, is GAGVSQSPSNKVTEKGKDVELRCDPISGHTALYWYRQSLGQGLEFLIYFQGNSAPDKSGLPSDRFSAERTGGSVSTLTIQRTQQEDSAVYLCASSLEDSDYGYTFGSGTRLTVV.

The chain has TRBV20-1 and TRBJ1-2; 7 bases map to TRBD1. CDR1 is DFQATT, CDR2 SNEGSKA, per germline (reference sequence). The trim removed 6 bases at V and 4 bases at J, leaving 2 bases unmatched. There are 11 residues in the CDR3. The CDR3 here is CSAGDSYGYTF. CDR3 coding DNA: TGCAGTGCGGGGGACAGCTATGGCTACACCTTC.

The rearrangement uses TRBV12-5 and TRBJ1-1; 7 nucleotides match TRBD1. Looked up from germline, CDR1 is LGHNT and CDR2 is FRNRAP. The CDR3 is 15 amino acids. The V gene end was trimmed by 1 base and the J gene end by 4 bases; junction bases not matched to a gene: 6. The CDR3: CASGLAQTGSTEAFF. DNA of the CDR3: TGTGCTAGTGGTTTGGCCCAGACAGGGAGCACTGAAGCTTTCTTT.

J is TRBJ2-2 and V is TRBV3-1 (or the pseudogene TRBV3-2); D is unresolved. CDR3 size: 17 residues. CDR1 and CDR2 (germline): LGHDT, YNNKEL (reference sequence). With 0 bases removed from V and 4 bases from J, the gap between germline ends came to 15 bases. The DNA for the CDR3 is TGTGCCAGCAGCCAAGATTCGTTTAGCAATAGCACCGGGGAGCTGTTTTTT. This sequence encodes CASSQDSFSNSTGELFF.

The V gene is TRBV18, the J gene TRBJ1-5, with D perhaps matching TRBD1 (6 bases). V gave up 5 bases and J gave up 3 bases, with 11 bases separating them. CDR3 size: 14 residues. In germline, CDR1 is KGHSH, CDR2 LQKENI. CDR3 in amino acids: CASSATGPNQPQHF. The CDR3 nucleotides are TGTGCCAGCTCAGCGACAGGACCCAATCAGCCCCAGCATTTT.

The gene calls are TRBV7-2 and TRBJ1-1; D possibly corresponds to TRBD1 (6 bases). CDR1 SGHTA and CDR2 FQGNSA come from the germline V gene. The germline V and J ends were trimmed by 3 bases and 4 bases, with 12 bases remaining between them. The CDR3 is made up of 14 amino acids. The CDR3 reads CASSFHREGTEAFF. DNA for the CDR3: TGTGCCAGCAGCTTCCACAGGGAGGGCACTGAAGCTTTCTTT.

Many counts were recorded for this clone. The chain recombines TRBV5-1 with TRBJ2-6; D is undetermined. V lost 7 bases to trimming and J lost 0 bases, with 5 bases between them. The V gene's germline CDR1 is SGHRS and CDR2 YFSETQ. This CDR3 region has 13 residues. CDR3 loop: CASAVSGANVLTF. For the CDR3, the DNA is TGCGCCAGCGCAGTCTCTGGGGCCAACGTCCTGACTTTC.

The chain couples TRBV19 to TRBJ1-1, with D possibly matching TRBD1 (5 bases). From germline, CDR1 is LNHDA and CDR2 SQIVND (reference sequence). The V and J ends lost 2 bases and 2 bases respectively, with 12 bases between them. The CDR3 is 15 amino acids. The CDR3 DNA reads as TGTGCCAGTAGTATACAGGGTTATTTAAACACTGAAGCTTTCTTT. The encoded protein is CASSIQGYLNTEAFF.

The chain combines TRBV5-4 with TRBJ1-1; TRBD1 is a possible D gene (6 bases). The CDR3 contains 14 residues. Trimming removed 1 base from V and 1 base from J, with 8 bases in between. Germline-derived CDR1 and CDR2 are SGHNT and YYREEE (reference sequence). The CDR3 here is CASSLLGANTEAFF. The DNA of the CDR3 is TGTGCCAGCAGCTTGCTGGGGGCGAACACTGAAGCTTTCTTT.

The J gene is TRBJ1-1, the V gene TRBV6-5, with a possible D match to TRBD1 (6 bases). Germline CDR1 is MNHEY and CDR2 is SVGAGI. The CDR3 totals 15 residues. The V end was cut by 3 bases, the J end by 2 bases, with 13 bases between. CDR3 DNA: TGTGCCAGCAGTTATTACCGGACAGCCAACACTGAAGCTTTCTTT. The encoded protein is CASSYYRTANTEAFF.

The gene calls are TRBV2 and TRBJ1-6, with D hard to call. Germline V CDR1 and CDR2: SNHLY, FYNNEI. The CDR3 has 15 amino acids. The ends were cut back, 7 bases at V and 4 bases at J, with 14 bases in the middle. CDR3 sequence reads: CASNGDPLYNSPLHF. The DNA of the CDR3 is TGTGCCAGCAATGGAGACCCCCTTTATAATTCACCCCTCCACTTT.

J is TRBJ2-5 and V is TRBV5-4; maybe TRBD2 (6 bases). V was trimmed by 1 base and J by 2 bases, leaving 9 bases between them. Looked up from germline, CDR1 is SGHNT and CDR2 is YYREEE (reference sequence). The CDR3 consists of 14 residues. The CDR3 coding sequence is TGTGCCAGCAGCTTGCAACGGGGGCAAGAGACCCAGTACTTC. It translates to CASSLQRGQETQYF. The whole variable domain, remainder taken from reference TRBV5-4 and TRBJ2-5, is ETGVTQSPTHLIKTRGQQVTLRCSSQSGHNTVSWYQQALGQGPQFIFQYYREEENGRGNFPPRFSGLQFPNYSSELNVNALELDDSALYLCASSLQRGQETQYFGPGTRLLVL.

This rearrangement joins TRBV7-9 to TRBJ2-1; tentatively, D is TRBD2 (5 bases). V was pared by 5 bases and J by 9 bases, with 20 bases between. The V gene's germline CDR1 is SEHNR and CDR2 FQNEAQ (reference sequence). This CDR3 has 15 residues. The CDR3 reads CASSPSMAPSSEQFF. In DNA form, the CDR3 reads TGTGCCAGCAGCCCTAGCATGGCTCCTAGTAGTGAGCAGTTCTTC. The full variable domain, rest sourced from reference TRBV7-9 and TRBJ2-1, is DTGVSQNPRHKITKRGQNVTFRCDPISEHNRLYWYRQTLGQGPEFLTYFQNEAQLEKSRLLSDRFSAERPKGSFSTLEIQRTEQGDSAMYLCASSPSMAPSSEQFFGPGTRLTVL.

About this clone: The junction shows a germline mismatch at one end, possibly a read error. CDR3 nucleotide sequence: TGCGCCAGCAGTGAGCTGGGGCGCTACGAGCAGTGCTTC. It is translated as CASSELGRYEQCF. J is TRBJ2-7 and V is TRBV10-2, with D perhaps TRBD1 (5 bases). Germline V lookup: CDR1 WSHSY, CDR2 SAAADI. CDR3 length: 13 residues.

The rearrangement uses TRBV6-6 and TRBJ1-3; D ambiguous. The CDR3 consists of 13 residues. The germline gives CDR1 MNHNY, CDR2 SVGAGI (reference sequence). V was clipped by 2 bases and J by 7 bases, with 9 bases between them. CDR3 coding DNA: TGTGCCAGCAGTTACGGAGAAAGGAACACCATATATTTT. It translates to CASSYGERNTIYF.

The V call is TRBV19, the J call TRBJ2-6; D is ambiguous. Trimming stripped 6 bases from V and 0 bases from J, with 12 bases between. Per germline, CDR1 LNHDA and CDR2 SQIVND (reference sequence). CDR3 length: 16 amino acids. As DNA, the CDR3 is TGTGCCAGTAGCGCGCTTTTTCTCTCTGGGGCCAACGTCCTGACTTTC. It yields the protein CASSALFLSGANVLTF.

The V call is TRBV6-5, the J call TRBJ2-3, with 7 bases fitting TRBD2. V trimming: 6 bases; J trimming: 0 bases; junction bases outside the gene matches: 6. The V gene's germline CDR1 is MNHEY and CDR2 SVGAGI. The CDR3 consists of 15 residues. The CDR3 DNA follows: TGTGCCAGCAGCCAACTAGCGCCTAGCACAGATACGCAGTATTTT. Amino acid sequence: CASSQLAPSTDTQYF.

This chain connects TRBV11-2 to TRBJ1-5; D remains unclear. CDR3 length: 15 amino acids. V lost 0 bases to trimming and J lost 2 bases, with 8 bases between them. Germline V gene lookup returns CDR1 SGHAT and CDR2 FQNNGV. CDR3 protein: CASSLDVFGNQPQHF. As DNA, the CDR3 is TGTGCCAGCAGCTTAGACGTATTCGGCAATCAGCCCCAGCATTTT.

This clone was found once. The CDR3 spells CAIHRGQWNTEAFF. CDR3 sequence (DNA): TGTGCCATACATCGGGGACAGTGGAACACTGAAGCTTTCTTT. The rearrangement links TRBV6-6 to TRBJ1-1; 7 nucleotides match TRBD1. Germline trimming cut 10 bases from V and 1 base from J; bases unmatched to any gene: 9. The CDR3 is 14 amino acids. Per the germline V gene, CDR1 is MNHNY and CDR2 is SVGAGI (reference sequence).

As regards this clone: A read error may produce the germline difference seen at one junction end. The chain joins TRBV7-2 to TRBJ2-7, with 8 positions matching TRBD2. Looked up from germline, CDR1 is SGHTA and CDR2 is FQGNSA. CDR3 length: 13 amino acids. The DNA for the CDR3 is TGCGCCGCGGGGGCGGGGGGAACCTACGAGCAGTACTTC. Residues: CAAGAGGTYEQYF.

With respect to this clone: The junction and the germline gene differ at one end; a read error may be behind it. The chain couples TRBV7-7 to TRBJ2-1; tentative D call: TRBD2 (7 bases). Germline CDR1 reads SSHAT; CDR2 reads FNYEAQ (reference sequence). This CDR3 comprises 15 residues. DNA for the CDR3: TGTGCTAGCAGCTTAGTCGGGGGGCCCTTTGATGAGCAGTTCTTC. It yields the protein CASSLVGGPFDEQFF.